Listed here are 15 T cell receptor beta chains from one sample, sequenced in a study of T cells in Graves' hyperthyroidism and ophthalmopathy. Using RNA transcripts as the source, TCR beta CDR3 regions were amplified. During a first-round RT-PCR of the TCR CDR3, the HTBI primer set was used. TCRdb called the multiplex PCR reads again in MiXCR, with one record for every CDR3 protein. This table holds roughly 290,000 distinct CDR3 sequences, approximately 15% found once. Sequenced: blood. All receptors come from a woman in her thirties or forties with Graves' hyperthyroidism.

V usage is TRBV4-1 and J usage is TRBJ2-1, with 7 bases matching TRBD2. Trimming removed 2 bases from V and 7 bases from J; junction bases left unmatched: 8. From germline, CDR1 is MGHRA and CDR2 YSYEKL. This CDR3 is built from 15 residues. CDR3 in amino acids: CASSQRPGGGNEQFF. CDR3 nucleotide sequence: TGCGCCAGCAGCCAACGGCCGGGAGGAGGGAATGAGCAGTTCTTC.

CDR3: CASSPGTGVTNYGYTF. CDR3 coding DNA: TGTGCCAGCAGCCCAGGGACAGGAGTAACTAACTATGGCTACACCTTC. The V call is TRBV7-2, the J call TRBJ1-2; TRBD1 matches 8 bases. The germline V gene encodes CDR1 SGHTA and CDR2 FQGNSA. V lost 5 bases to trimming and J lost 0 bases; unmatched junction nucleotides: 8. The CDR3 sequence is 16 residues long.

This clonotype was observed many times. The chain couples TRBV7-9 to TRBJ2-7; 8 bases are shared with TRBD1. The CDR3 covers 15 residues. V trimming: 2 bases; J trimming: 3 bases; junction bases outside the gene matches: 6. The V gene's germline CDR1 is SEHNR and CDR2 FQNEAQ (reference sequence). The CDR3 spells CASSLPGQAVYEQYF. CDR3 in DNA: TGTGCCAGCAGCTTACCGGGACAGGCTGTCTACGAGCAGTACTTC. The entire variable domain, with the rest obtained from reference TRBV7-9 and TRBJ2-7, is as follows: DTGVSQNPRHKITKRGQNVTFRCDPISEHNRLYWYRQTLGQGPEFLTYFQNEAQLEKSRLLSDRFSAERPKGSFSTLEIQRTEQGDSAMYLCASSLPGQAVYEQYFGPGTRLTVT.

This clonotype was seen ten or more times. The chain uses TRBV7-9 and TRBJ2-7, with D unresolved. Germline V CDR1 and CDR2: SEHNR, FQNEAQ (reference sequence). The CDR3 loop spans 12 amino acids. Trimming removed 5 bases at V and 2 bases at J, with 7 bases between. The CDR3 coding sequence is TGTGCCAGCAGCCGACTCACCTACGAGCAGTACTTC. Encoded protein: CASSRLTYEQYF.

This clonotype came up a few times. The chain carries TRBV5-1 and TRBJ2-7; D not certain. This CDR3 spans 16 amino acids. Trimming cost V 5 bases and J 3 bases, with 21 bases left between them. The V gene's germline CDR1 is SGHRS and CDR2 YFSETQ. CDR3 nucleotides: TGCGCCAGCAGTCAGGACCTGGTGGACCTAGGCTACGAGCAGTACTTC. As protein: CASSQDLVDLGYEQYF.

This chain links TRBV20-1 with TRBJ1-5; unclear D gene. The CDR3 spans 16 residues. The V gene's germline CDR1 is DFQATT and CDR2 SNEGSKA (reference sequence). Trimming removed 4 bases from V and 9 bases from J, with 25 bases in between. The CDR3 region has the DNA TGCAGTGCTAAACACAAGGACTACTATAGCAATGCGCCCCAGCATTTT. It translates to CSAKHKDYYSNAPQHF.

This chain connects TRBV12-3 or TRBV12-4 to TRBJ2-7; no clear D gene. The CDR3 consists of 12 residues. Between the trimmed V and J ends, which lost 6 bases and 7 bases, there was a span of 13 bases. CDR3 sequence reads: CASRSIPGEQYF. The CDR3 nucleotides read TGTGCCAGCAGGTCTATCCCCGGGGAGCAGTACTTC.

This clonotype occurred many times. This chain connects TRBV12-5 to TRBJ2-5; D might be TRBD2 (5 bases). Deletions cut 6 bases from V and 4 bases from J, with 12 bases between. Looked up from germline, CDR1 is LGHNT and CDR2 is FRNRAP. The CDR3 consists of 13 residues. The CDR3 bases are TGTGCTAGTGGCCCCGTGGCGGGAGAGACCCAGTACTTC. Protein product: CASGPVAGETQYF.

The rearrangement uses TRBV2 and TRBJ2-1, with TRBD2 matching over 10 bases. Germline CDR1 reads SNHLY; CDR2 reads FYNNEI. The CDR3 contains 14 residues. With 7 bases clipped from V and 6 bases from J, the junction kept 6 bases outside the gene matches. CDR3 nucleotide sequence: TGTGCCAGCATCACTAGCGGGATAGGCAATGAGCAGTTCTTC. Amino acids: CASITSGIGNEQFF.

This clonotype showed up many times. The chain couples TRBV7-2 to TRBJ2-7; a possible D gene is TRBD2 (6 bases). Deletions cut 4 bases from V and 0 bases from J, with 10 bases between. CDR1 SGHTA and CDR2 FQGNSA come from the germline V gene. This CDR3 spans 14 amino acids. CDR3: CASSSPGLSYEQYF. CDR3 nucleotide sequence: TGTGCCAGCAGCTCTCCGGGACTCTCCTACGAGCAGTACTTC.

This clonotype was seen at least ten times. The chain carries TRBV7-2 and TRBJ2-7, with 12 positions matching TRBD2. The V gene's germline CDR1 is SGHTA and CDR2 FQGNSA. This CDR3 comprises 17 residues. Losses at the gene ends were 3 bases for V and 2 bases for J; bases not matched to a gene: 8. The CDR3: CASSFPTSGRRPYEQYF. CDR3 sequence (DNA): TGTGCCAGCAGCTTCCCGACTAGCGGGAGAAGACCCTACGAGCAGTACTTC. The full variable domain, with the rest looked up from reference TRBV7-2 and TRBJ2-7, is GAGVSQSPSNKVTEKGKDVELRCDPISGHTALYWYRQSLGQGLEFLIYFQGNSAPDKSGLPSDRFSAERTGGSVSTLTIQRTQQEDSAVYLCASSFPTSGRRPYEQYFGPGTRLTVT.

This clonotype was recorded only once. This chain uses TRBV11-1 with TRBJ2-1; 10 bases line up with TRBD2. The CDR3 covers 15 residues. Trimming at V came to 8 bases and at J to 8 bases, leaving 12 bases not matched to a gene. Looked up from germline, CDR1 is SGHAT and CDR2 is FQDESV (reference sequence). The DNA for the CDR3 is TGTGCCAGCGGGTTAGTATCTAGCGGGAGCTATGAGCAGTTCTTC. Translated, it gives CASGLVSSGSYEQFF. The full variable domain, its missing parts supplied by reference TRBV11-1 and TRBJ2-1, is EAEVAQSPRYKITEKSQAVAFWCDPISGHATLYWYRQILGQGPELLVQFQDESVVDDSQLPKDRFSAERLKGVDSTLKIQPAELGDSAMYLCASGLVSSGSYEQFFGPGTRLTVL.

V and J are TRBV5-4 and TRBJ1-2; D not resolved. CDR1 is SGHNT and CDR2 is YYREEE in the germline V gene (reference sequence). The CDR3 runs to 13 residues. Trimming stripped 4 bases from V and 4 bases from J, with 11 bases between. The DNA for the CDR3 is TGTGCCAGCAGCAATTACCCCACCTATGGCTACACCTTC. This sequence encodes CASSNYPTYGYTF. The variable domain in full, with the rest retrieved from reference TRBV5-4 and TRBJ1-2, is ETGVTQSPTHLIKTRGQQVTLRCSSQSGHNTVSWYQQALGQGPQFIFQYYREEENGRGNFPPRFSGLQFPNYSSELNVNALELDDSALYLCASSNYPTYGYTFGSGTRLTVV.

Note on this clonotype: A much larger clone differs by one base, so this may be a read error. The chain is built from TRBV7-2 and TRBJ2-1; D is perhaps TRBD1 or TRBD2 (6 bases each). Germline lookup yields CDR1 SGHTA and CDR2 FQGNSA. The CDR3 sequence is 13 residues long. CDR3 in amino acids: CASSLVGGVEQLF. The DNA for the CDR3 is TGTGCCAGCAGCTTAGTGGGGGGCGTCGAGCAGCTCTTC.

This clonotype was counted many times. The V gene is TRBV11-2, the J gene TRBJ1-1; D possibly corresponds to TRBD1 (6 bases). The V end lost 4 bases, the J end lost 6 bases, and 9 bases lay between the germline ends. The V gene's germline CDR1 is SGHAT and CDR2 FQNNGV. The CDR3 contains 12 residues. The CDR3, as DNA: TGTGCCAGCAGCTGGGGGGGCGCTGAAGCTTTCTTT. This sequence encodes CASSWGGAEAFF. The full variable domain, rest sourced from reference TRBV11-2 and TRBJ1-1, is EAGVAQSPRYKIIEKRQSVAFWCNPISGHATLYWYQQILGQGPKLLIQFQNNGVVDDSQLPKDRFSAERLKGVDSTLKIQPAKLEDSAVYLCASSWGGAEAFFGQGTRLTVV.